The 14 T cell receptor beta chains below were found in one sample sequenced in a study of response to subunit inactivated influenza vaccine. Each CDR3 protein gets one entry after TCRdb re-called the RT-PCR reads with MiXCR. The profile covers 150,000 or so distinct CDR3 sequences, with approximately 10% appearing a single time and about an eighth taken by the ten largest. The sample consisted of non-naive T cells sorted from PBMCs, taken 45 days after vaccination. All receptors come from a man aged 50 to 60 who received an inactivated influenza vaccine.

This clonotype was counted many times. The chain couples TRBV7-8 to TRBJ2-6; 7 positions agree with TRBD1. This CDR3 has 15 amino acids. In germline, CDR1 is SGHVS, CDR2 FQNEAQ. Trimming took 4 bases from V and 2 from J; bases not matched to a gene: 2. In DNA, the CDR3 is TGTGCCAGCAGCTCGACAGGGCCTGGGGCCAACGTCCTGACTTTC. It specifies CASSSTGPGANVLTF.

This clonotype was seen many times. The chain combines TRBV20-1 with TRBJ2-5; 10 bases agree with TRBD2. The CDR3 contains 14 residues. Germline trimming cut 7 bases from V and 4 bases from J; bases unmatched to any gene: 9. The germline gives CDR1 DFQATT, CDR2 SNEGSKA (reference sequence). The CDR3 region has the DNA TGCAGTGGTGAGCGGGAGGGCGTTAGAGAGACCCAGTACTTC. It translates to CSGEREGVRETQYF.

This clonotype occurred a few times. V gene TRBV7-2 combines with J gene TRBJ2-1; maybe TRBD2 (5 bases). The CDR3 is 14 amino acids. Germline CDR1 SGHTA, CDR2 FQGNSA. V was pared by 4 bases and J by 9 bases, with 16 bases between. The chain's CDR3 is CASSSDWTAGEQFF. CDR3 DNA sequence: TGTGCCAGCAGCTCCGACTGGACTGCGGGTGAGCAGTTCTTC.

The chain carries TRBV18 and TRBJ2-5, with D maybe TRBD1 (5 bases). The ends were cut back, 3 bases at V and 2 bases at J, with 10 bases in the middle. Germline values: CDR1 KGHSH, CDR2 LQKENI. The CDR3 extends over 14 amino acids. The CDR3 sequence is CASSPAGIQETQYF. The CDR3 DNA follows: TGTGCCAGCTCACCGGCAGGGATTCAAGAGACCCAGTACTTC.

This clonotype turned up a few times. The CDR3 spells CASSSPGALSYEQYF. CDR3 nucleotides: TGTGCCAGCAGCAGCCCTGGAGCGCTTTCCTACGAGCAGTACTTC. This chain uses TRBV21-1 with TRBJ2-7; TRBD1 reflects the table's D call only, with no check against the DNA. TRBV21-1 represents a pseudogene. This CDR3 has 15 residues.

The gene calls are TRBV6-1 and TRBJ2-5; 8 bases fit TRBD1. The CDR3 has 14 amino acids. Germline CDR1 is MNHNS and CDR2 is SASEGT. Trimming at V came to 1 base and at J to 5 bases, leaving 3 bases not matched to a gene. The DNA for the CDR3 is TGTGCCAGCAGTGAAGTCAGGGGGCAGGAGACCCAGTACTTC. Translation: CASSEVRGQETQYF.

This clonotype was recorded a few times. The chain has TRBV29-1 and TRBJ2-4; D is tentatively TRBD1 or TRBD2 (5 bases each). The CDR3 length is 13 residues. Germline V gene lookup returns CDR1 SQVTM and CDR2 ANQGSEA. Trimming cost V 2 bases and J 5 bases, with 10 bases left between them. The CDR3 protein is CSVEKGRENIQYF. The CDR3 DNA is TGCAGCGTTGAAAAGGGGCGGGAAAACATTCAGTACTTC. The variable domain in full, with the rest retrieved from reference TRBV29-1 and TRBJ2-4, is SAVISQKPSRDICQRGTSLTIQCQVDSQVTMMFWYRQQPGQSLTLIATANQGSEATYESGFVIDKFPISRPNLTFSTLTVSNMSPEDSSIYLCSVEKGRENIQYFGAGTRLSVL.

This clonotype was seen repeatedly, ten times or more. The chain uses TRBV4-2 and TRBJ2-7; tentative D call: TRBD1 (6 bases). V lost 4 bases to trimming and J lost 4 bases, with 20 bases between them. Germline CDR1 and CDR2: LGHNA and YNFKEQ. The CDR3 contains 16 residues. The CDR3 reads CASSPSHPPQGYEQYF. DNA for the CDR3: TGTGCCAGCAGCCCATCCCACCCCCCACAGGGTTACGAGCAGTACTTC.

There are many counts of this clonotype. This sequence joins TRBV20-1 and TRBJ2-2, with D tentatively TRBD2 (6 bases). Germline-derived CDR1 and CDR2 are DFQATT and SNEGSKA (reference sequence). The CDR3 runs 13 residues. The V and J ends lost 5 bases and 6 bases respectively, with 13 bases between them. In nucleotides, the CDR3 is TGCAGTGCTGGGGGGATGGCCTCCGGGGAGCTGTTTTTT. It is translated as CSAGGMASGELFF.

For this clonotype: One base away lies a much larger clone, so this may be a sequencing read error. The genes are TRBV7-2 and TRBJ2-1; D perhaps matches TRBD2 (6 bases). CDR3 size: 14 residues. CDR1 and CDR2 (germline): SGHTA, FQGNSA. The CDR3 region has the DNA TGTGGCAGCAGCTTAGCTAGCGAGAGGAATGAGCAGTTCTTC. This codes for CGSSLASERNEQFF.

Remarks on this clonotype: This sequence may be a read error, since a much larger clone differs from it by one base. This chain uses TRBV7-9 with TRBJ2-7, with D hard to call. The end of the DNA fits TRBJ2-1 better, so the J call may be wrong. CDR1 and CDR2 from the germline V gene are SEHNR and FQNEAQ (reference sequence). The CDR3 is 12 amino acids. CDR3 in DNA: TGTGCCAGCAGCTTAGACCGGTACGAGCAGTTCTTC. This translates into CASSLDRYEQFF.

This clonotype was counted ten times or more. This sequence joins TRBV4-1 and TRBJ2-1, with unresolved D. The ends were cut back, 6 bases at V and 0 bases at J, with 15 bases in the middle. The CDR3 sequence is 16 residues long. Germline CDR1 is MGHRA and CDR2 is YSYEKL. For the CDR3, the DNA is TGCGCCAGCAGTTTAGGTGGCTACAGCTCCTACAATGAGCAGTTCTTC. Its protein is CASSLGGYSSYNEQFF.

As to this clonotype: The conserved closing phenylalanine or tryptophan is absent in this CDR3, likely reflecting a read error. The DNA is left out, because the CDR3 cannot be placed on it with certainty; the CDR3 is given as TCRdb lists it. The CDR3 loop reads CASSYEDSYGYNL. The V call is TRBV6-6, the J call TRBJ1-2; TRBD1, as called in the table, went unchecked against the DNA. CDR1 MNHNY and CDR2 SVGAGI come from the germline V gene (reference sequence). Inclusive of both ends, the CDR3 amounts to 13 amino acids.

This clonotype was detected many times. V gene TRBV27 combines with J gene TRBJ1-1, with 9 bases aligning to TRBD1. V lost 7 bases, J lost 4 bases, and 10 bases stayed unmatched. Germline V gives CDR1 MNHEY, CDR2 SMNVEV (reference sequence). This CDR3 comprises 15 residues. This CDR3 reads CASTTGTGWSTEAFF. CDR3 bases: TGTGCCAGCACAACCGGGACAGGGTGGAGCACTGAAGCTTTCTTT.